The 11 T cell receptor beta chains below were found in one sample sequenced in a study of OX40 agonist ivuxolimab in advanced cancers. The receptor library was made with the immunoSEQ multiplex PCR assay. TCRdb took over this immuneACCESS table, retaining in-frame rearrangements with V and J assigned. Such tables are incomplete; in checked studies, under half of the missing clones stem from an unresolved V gene, and the remainder is unexplained. Counted in this sample were about 40,000 clones; roughly nine tenths of them appeared once. The leading ten clones occupy around 4.6% of the sample. The sample here was CD4+ or CD8+ T cells sorted from blood, taken in a trial of the OX40 agonist ivuxolimab. Receptor source: an adult with an advanced solid tumor such as melanoma, head and neck, liver or kidney cancer.

V and J are TRBV7-2 and TRBJ1-3, with 8 nucleotides matching TRBD1. CDR1 is SGHTA, CDR2 FQGNSA, per germline. This CDR3 is built from 16 residues. Trimming took 0 bases from V and 4 from J; bases not matched to a gene: 5. The CDR3 is CASSLAPDRGGNTIYF. The CDR3 DNA sequence: TGTGCCAGCAGCTTAGCCCCTGACAGGGGAGGAAACACCATATATTTT.

This sequence joins TRBV9 and TRBJ1-1; 8 positions match TRBD1. CDR1 and CDR2 from the germline V gene are SGDLS and YYNGEE. CDR3 length equals 17 residues. Trimming at V came to 0 bases and at J to 1 base, leaving 8 bases not matched to a gene. CDR3 region: CASSVGLGQGKNTEAFF. In nucleotides, the CDR3 is TGTGCCAGCAGCGTAGGATTAGGACAGGGCAAGAACACTGAAGCTTTCTTT.

The V gene is TRBV2, the J gene TRBJ2-3; D is perhaps TRBD1 or TRBD2 (7 bases each). The CDR3 has 14 amino acids. The V gene's germline CDR1 is SNHLY and CDR2 FYNNEI. Trimming pared 3 bases from V and 4 bases from J, leaving 11 bases between. Written as DNA, the CDR3 is TGTGCCAGCAGTGAGGGAGGGGGCCCAGATACGCAGTATTTT. Its translation: CASSEGGGPDTQYF.

V and J are TRBV6-5 and TRBJ1-2; D remains unclear. The CDR3 has 15 amino acids. The germline gives CDR1 MNHEY, CDR2 SVGAGI. V was pared by 5 bases and J by 4 bases, with 17 bases between. The CDR3 DNA sequence: TGTGCCAGCAGTACCTCATCGACCAGGCCCTATGGCTACACCTTC. This gives the protein CASSTSSTRPYGYTF.

The V call is TRBV30, the J call TRBJ2-1; D gene uncertain. Per the germline V gene, CDR1 is GTSNPN and CDR2 is SVGIG (reference sequence). V dropped 4 bases and J dropped 3 bases, with 4 bases sitting between them. The length of the CDR3 is 11 residues. CDR3 nucleotide sequence: TGTGCCTGGACACACTACAATGAGCAGTTCTTC. This encodes CAWTHYNEQFF.

The chain uses TRBV18 and TRBJ2-5; no clear D gene. The V gene lost 4 bases and the J gene lost 0 bases, with 3 bases spanning the gap. This CDR3 is 12 amino acids long. Germline V gene data show CDR1 as KGHSH and CDR2 as LQKENI. In DNA form, the CDR3 reads TGTGCCAGCTCACAGTACCAAGAGACCCAGTACTTC. This translates into CASSQYQETQYF.

The chain combines TRBV7-9 with TRBJ1-1; D unresolved. V lost 5 bases to trimming and J lost 0 bases, with 4 bases between them. The CDR3 spans 12 residues. Germline values: CDR1 SEHNR, CDR2 FQNEAQ (reference sequence). The CDR3 protein is CASSRVNTEAFF. In DNA form, the CDR3 reads TGTGCCAGCAGCCGCGTGAACACTGAAGCTTTCTTT.

The chain is built from TRBV7-3 and TRBJ1-2; D is unresolved. V lost 4 bases and J lost 6, with 12 bases in between. The CDR3 spans 13 residues. The germline V gene encodes CDR1 SGHTA and CDR2 FQGTGA. The CDR3 DNA reads as TGTGCCAGCAGCTACAAACCCGGGGATGGCTACACCTTC. This sequence encodes CASSYKPGDGYTF.

The chain carries TRBV6-6 and TRBJ1-1; no clear D gene. The CDR3 is 12 amino acids. Per germline, CDR1 MNHNY and CDR2 SVGAGI (reference sequence). The V gene lost 7 bases and the J gene lost 3 bases, with 9 bases spanning the gap. The CDR3 region has the DNA TGTGCCAGCAATGGTCAGGACACTGAAGCTTTCTTT. Its protein is CASNGQDTEAFF.

The V and J genes are TRBV9 and TRBJ1-1, with D perhaps matching TRBD1 (6 bases). CDR3 length: 14 residues. V was clipped by 4 bases and J by 3 bases, with 13 bases between them. The germline CDR1 and CDR2 sequences are SGDLS and YYNGEE. This chain's CDR3 is CASSFRTDHTEAFF. For the CDR3, the DNA is TGTGCCAGCAGCTTTCGGACAGACCACACTGAAGCTTTCTTT.

The chain combines TRBV15 with TRBJ2-5; TRBD1 or TRBD2 may be the D gene (5 bases each). CDR1 LNHNV and CDR2 YYDKDF come from the germline V gene (reference sequence). Between the trimmed V and J ends, which lost 1 base and 5 bases, there was a span of 11 bases. The CDR3 runs to 14 residues. CDR3 region: CATSRGPGRETQYF. The CDR3 bases are TGTGCCACCAGCAGAGGGCCGGGACGGGAGACCCAGTACTTC. The variable domain in full, completed from reference TRBV15 and TRBJ2-5, reads DAMVIQNPRYQVTQFGKPVTLSCSQTLNHNVMYWYQQKSSQAPKLLFHYYDKDFNNEADTPDNFQSRRPNTSFCFLDIRSPGLGDTAMYLCATSRGPGRETQYFGPGTRLLVL.